The 14 T cell receptor beta chains below come from one sample, sequenced in a study of blood T cell repertoires in COVID-19. Profiled with immunoSEQ multiplex PCR; TCRdb holds only in-frame clones, not every one. The sample has some 300,000 clones, approximately 88% seen once. The sequenced sample consisted of peripheral blood. These receptors came from a woman in her thirties who had recovered from COVID-19.

CDR3: CASSGQGATEAFF. In DNA form, the CDR3 reads TGTGCCAGTAGTGGACAGGGGGCCACTGAAGCTTTCTTT. The rearrangement links TRBV19 to TRBJ1-1; 11 bases map to TRBD1. After removal of 5 bases from V and 4 bases from J, the junction contained 0 bases not matched to a gene. The CDR3 covers 13 residues. Germline loops: CDR1 LNHDA, CDR2 SQIVND (reference sequence).

V gene TRBV10-3 combines with J gene TRBJ1-1; D is unresolved. Germline V gives CDR1 ENHRY, CDR2 SYGVKD. The CDR3 length is 15 residues. The V gene lost 2 bases and the J gene lost 1 base, with 11 bases spanning the gap. The CDR3: CAISEPQSGNTEAFF. The CDR3 region has the DNA TGTGCCATCAGTGAGCCCCAGAGCGGGAACACTGAAGCTTTCTTT.

The chain is built from TRBV2 and TRBJ2-1; tentative D call: TRBD1 (5 bases). With 10 bases removed from V and 6 bases from J, the gap between germline ends came to 19 bases. CDR1 SNHLY and CDR2 FYNNEI come from the germline V gene. CDR3 size: 14 residues. DNA of the CDR3: TGTGCCACTATCGACAGAGTTACCGCCAATGAGCAGTTCTTC. It yields the protein CATIDRVTANEQFF.

V and J are TRBV5-6 and TRBJ1-2; maybe TRBD1 (6 bases). Germline V CDR1 and CDR2: SGHDT, YYEEEE. The CDR3 has 11 amino acids. With 4 bases removed from V and 6 bases from J, the gap between germline ends came to 7 bases. CDR3 residues: CASSQGNGYTF. The CDR3 coding sequence is TGTGCCAGCAGCCAGGGGAATGGCTACACCTTC.

This sequence joins TRBV2 and TRBJ2-5; 8 bases align to TRBD2. Germline-derived CDR1 and CDR2 are SNHLY and FYNNEI. The CDR3 has 12 residues. The V gene end was trimmed by 7 bases and the J gene end by 5 bases; junction bases not matched to a gene: 3. The CDR3 region has the DNA TGTGCCAGCATCCGCGGGGGGGAGACCCAGTACTTC. This encodes CASIRGGETQYF.

The chain uses TRBV2 and TRBJ2-7, with no clear D. V lost 6 bases to trimming and J lost 5 bases, with 11 bases between them. CDR1 is SNHLY, CDR2 FYNNEI, per germline. CDR3 length: 12 amino acids. The CDR3: CASRQDNHEQYF. CDR3 sequence (DNA): TGTGCCAGCAGGCAGGATAACCACGAGCAGTACTTC.

The rearrangement joins TRBV19 to TRBJ1-5; unclear D gene. The germline V gene has CDR1 LNHDA and CDR2 SQIVND (reference sequence). Between the trimmed V and J ends, which lost 1 base and 3 bases, there was a span of 10 bases. The CDR3 runs to 15 residues. The CDR3 DNA follows: TGTGCCAGTAGTATAGGTACAGCTACCAATCAGCCCCAGCATTTT. Its translation is CASSIGTATNQPQHF.

The sample holds one count of this clone. The chain links TRBV19 to TRBJ2-5; maybe TRBD2 (5 bases). Germline CDR1 reads LNHDA; CDR2 reads SQIVND (reference sequence). The V end lost 10 bases, the J end lost 2 bases, and 14 bases lay between the germline ends. This CDR3 contains 13 residues. CDR3 in DNA: TGTGCCACCTCGGACGGGGAGCAAGAGACCCAGTACTTC. This encodes CATSDGEQETQYF.

The chain recombines TRBV5-6 with TRBJ1-2, with a tentative D call TRBD1 (5 bases). The germline gives CDR1 SGHDT, CDR2 YYEEEE. V shed 0 bases and J shed 4 bases, with 13 bases lying between them. The CDR3 consists of 15 residues. CDR3 nucleotides: TGTGCCAGCAGCTTGGCGCCAGGGAAGACCTATGGCTACACCTTC. Translation gives CASSLAPGKTYGYTF.

V and J are TRBV7-2 and TRBJ2-2, with unresolved D. Germline V lookup: CDR1 SGHTA, CDR2 FQGNSA. V lost 3 bases to trimming and J lost 0 bases, with 5 bases between them. The CDR3 covers 14 residues. The CDR3 coding sequence is TGTGCCAGCAGCTTTCTTTCGAACACCGGGGAGCTGTTTTTT. Translated: CASSFLSNTGELFF.

This chain links TRBV4-2 with TRBJ2-1; D is undetermined. Germline V lookup: CDR1 LGHNA, CDR2 YNFKEQ. Trimming removed 0 bases at V and 1 base at J, with 10 bases between. The CDR3 totals 16 residues. The CDR3 DNA sequence: TGTGCCAGCAGCCAAGATTTCTTACAATCCTACAATGAGCAGTTCTTC. It codes for CASSQDFLQSYNEQFF.

This chain links TRBV5-4 with TRBJ1-1, with 7 bases fitting TRBD1. The CDR3 covers 15 residues. The junction had 11 bases not matched to a gene; V was cut back by 4 bases and J by 5 bases. CDR1 is SGHNT, CDR2 YYREEE, per germline (reference sequence). CDR3 protein: CASSGNRGVETEAFF. In nucleotides, the CDR3 is TGTGCCAGCAGCGGGAACAGGGGAGTAGAGACTGAAGCTTTCTTT.

The chain joins TRBV3-1 (or the pseudogene TRBV3-2) to TRBJ2-5, with D perhaps TRBD2 (5 bases). This CDR3 spans 13 amino acids. V lost 5 bases, J lost 5 bases, and 12 bases lay in between. In germline, CDR1 is LGHDT, CDR2 YNNKEL (reference sequence). The CDR3 DNA follows: TGTGCCAGCAGCACCCGGGGTTTTGAGACCCAGTACTTC. Its translation is CASSTRGFETQYF.

The chain employs TRBV10-3 and TRBJ1-1; maybe TRBD1 (6 bases). CDR3 length equals 13 residues. V lost 4 bases and J lost 4, with 10 bases in between. Germline V gene lookup returns CDR1 ENHRY and CDR2 SYGVKD. The CDR3 DNA reads TGTGCCATCAGTGGGGGGCAGACCACTGAAGCTTTCTTT. This gives the protein CAISGGQTTEAFF.